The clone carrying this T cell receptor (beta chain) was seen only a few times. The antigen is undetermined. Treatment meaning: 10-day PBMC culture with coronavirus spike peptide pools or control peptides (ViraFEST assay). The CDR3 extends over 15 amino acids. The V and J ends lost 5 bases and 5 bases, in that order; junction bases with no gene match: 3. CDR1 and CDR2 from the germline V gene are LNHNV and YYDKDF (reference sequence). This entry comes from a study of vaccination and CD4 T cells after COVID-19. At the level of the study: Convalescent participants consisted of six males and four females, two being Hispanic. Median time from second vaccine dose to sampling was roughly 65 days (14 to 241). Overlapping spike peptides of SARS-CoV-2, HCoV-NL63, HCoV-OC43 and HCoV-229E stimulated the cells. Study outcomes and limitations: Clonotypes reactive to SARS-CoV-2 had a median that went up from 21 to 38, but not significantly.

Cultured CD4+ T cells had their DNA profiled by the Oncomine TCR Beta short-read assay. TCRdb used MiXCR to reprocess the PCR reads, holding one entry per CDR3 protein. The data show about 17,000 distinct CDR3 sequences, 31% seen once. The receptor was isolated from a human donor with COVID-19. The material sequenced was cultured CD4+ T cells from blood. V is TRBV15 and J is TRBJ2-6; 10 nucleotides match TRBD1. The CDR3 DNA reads TGTGCCACCAGCGGGACAGGGGAAAGGGCCAACGTCCTGACTTTC. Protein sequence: CATSGTGERANVLTF.